This TCR beta chain was found in a study of robustness of blood B and T cell sequencing. Study-level results: Much larger blood volumes seemed needed to capture rare TCRbeta clonotypes. Technical replicates overlapped for approximately 96% of top 10,000 TCRbeta clonotypes.

V shed 3 bases and J 5 bases; nucleotides not matched to a gene: 8. CDR3 length: 15 residues. Remarks on this clonotype: Its antigen remains unknown.

cDNA synthesis used template switching with a 5' universal priming oligo. A 12-nucleotide random UMI in the template-switch oligo labeled every cDNA molecule. TCRdb processed the PCR reads anew with MiXCR; each CDR3 protein has one entry. The sample includes thousands of distinct CDR3 sequences, 45% to 60% of them seen just once. mRNA, not genomic DNA, served as the source for TCR beta repertoires. This chain uses TRBV12-3 or TRBV12-4 with TRBJ2-7, with 9 bases aligning to TRBD1. The sequenced material came from peripheral blood. This TCR was sampled from a human donor in good health. CDR3 bases: TGTGCCAGCAGTTTCACCGGGACAGGGAGCAACGAGCAGTACTTC. Protein: CASSFTGTGSNEQYF.